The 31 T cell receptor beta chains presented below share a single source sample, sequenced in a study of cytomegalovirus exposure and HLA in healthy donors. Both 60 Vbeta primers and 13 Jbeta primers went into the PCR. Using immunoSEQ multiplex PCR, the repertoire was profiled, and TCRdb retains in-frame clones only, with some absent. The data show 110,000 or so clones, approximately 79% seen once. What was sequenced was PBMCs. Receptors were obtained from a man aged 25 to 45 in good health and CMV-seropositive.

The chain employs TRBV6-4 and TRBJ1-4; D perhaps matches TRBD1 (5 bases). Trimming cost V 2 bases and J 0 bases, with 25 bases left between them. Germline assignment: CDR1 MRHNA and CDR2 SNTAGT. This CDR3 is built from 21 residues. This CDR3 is CASSDQCGERGACATNEKLFF. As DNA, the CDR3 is TGTGCCAGCAGTGACCAGTGCGGGGAGAGAGGGGCCTGTGCAACTAATGAAAAACTGTTTTTT.

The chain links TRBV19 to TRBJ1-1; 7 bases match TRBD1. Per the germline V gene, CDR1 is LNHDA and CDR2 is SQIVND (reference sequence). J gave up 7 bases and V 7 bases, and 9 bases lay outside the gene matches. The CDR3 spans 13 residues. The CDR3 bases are TGTGCCAGTATCTCCCGGACAGGTAATGAAGCTTTCTTT. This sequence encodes CASISRTGNEAFF.

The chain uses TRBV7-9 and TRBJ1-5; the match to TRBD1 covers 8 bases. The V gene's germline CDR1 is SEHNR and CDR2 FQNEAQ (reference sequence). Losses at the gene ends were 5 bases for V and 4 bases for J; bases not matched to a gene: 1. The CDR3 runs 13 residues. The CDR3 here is CASSRTGNQPQHF. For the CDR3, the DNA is TGTGCCAGCAGCCGGACAGGGAATCAGCCCCAGCATTTT.

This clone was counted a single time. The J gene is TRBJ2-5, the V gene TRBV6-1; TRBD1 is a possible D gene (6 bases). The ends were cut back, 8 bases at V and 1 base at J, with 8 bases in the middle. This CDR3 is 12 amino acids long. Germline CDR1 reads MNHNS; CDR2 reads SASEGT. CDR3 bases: TGTGCCAGCGACAGGTTCCAAGAGACCCAGTACTTC. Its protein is CASDRFQETQYF.

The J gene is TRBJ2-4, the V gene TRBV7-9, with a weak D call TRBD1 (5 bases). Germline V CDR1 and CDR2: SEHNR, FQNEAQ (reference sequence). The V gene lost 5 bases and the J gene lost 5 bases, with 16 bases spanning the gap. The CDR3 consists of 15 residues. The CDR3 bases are TGTGCCAGCAGCCCCGGGTTGGGGCAGCAAAACATTCAGTACTTC. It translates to CASSPGLGQQNIQYF.

The CDR3 is CASREASGGELFF. CDR3 sequence (DNA): TGTGCCAGCCGTGAGGCTAGCGGCGGGGAGCTGTTTTTT. The chain employs TRBV9 and TRBJ2-2, with 7 positions matching TRBD2. The trim removed 7 bases at V and 7 bases at J, leaving 7 bases unmatched. The CDR3 consists of 13 residues. The germline CDR1 and CDR2 sequences are SGDLS and YYNGEE.

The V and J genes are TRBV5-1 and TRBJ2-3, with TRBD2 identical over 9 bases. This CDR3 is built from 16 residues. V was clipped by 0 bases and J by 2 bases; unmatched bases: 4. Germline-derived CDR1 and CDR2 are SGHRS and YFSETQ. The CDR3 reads CASSLAASGATDTQYF. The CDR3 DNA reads TGCGCCAGCAGCTTGGCCGCTAGCGGGGCCACAGATACGCAGTATTTT.

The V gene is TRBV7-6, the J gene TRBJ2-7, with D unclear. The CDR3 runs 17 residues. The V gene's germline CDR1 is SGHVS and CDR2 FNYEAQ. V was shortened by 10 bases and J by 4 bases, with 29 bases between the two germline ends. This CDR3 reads CAKIFLQAQINPYEQYF. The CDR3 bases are TGTGCCAAAATTTTTCTCCAGGCGCAGATAAACCCTTACGAGCAGTACTTC.

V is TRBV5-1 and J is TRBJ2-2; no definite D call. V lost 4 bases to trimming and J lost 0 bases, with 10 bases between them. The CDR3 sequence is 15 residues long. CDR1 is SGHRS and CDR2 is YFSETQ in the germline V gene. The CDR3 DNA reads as TGCGCCAGCAGCGAGGAGTTCGCGAACACCGGGGAGCTGTTTTTT. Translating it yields CASSEEFANTGELFF.

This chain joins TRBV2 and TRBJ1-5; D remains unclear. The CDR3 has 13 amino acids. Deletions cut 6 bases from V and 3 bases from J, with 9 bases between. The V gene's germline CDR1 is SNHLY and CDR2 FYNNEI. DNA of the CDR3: TGTGCCAGCAGGAGGGCCATCAATCAGCCCCAGCATTTT. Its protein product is CASRRAINQPQHF.

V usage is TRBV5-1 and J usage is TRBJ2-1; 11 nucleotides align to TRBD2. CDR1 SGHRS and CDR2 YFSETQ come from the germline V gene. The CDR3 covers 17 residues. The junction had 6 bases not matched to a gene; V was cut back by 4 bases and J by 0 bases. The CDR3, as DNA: TGCGCCAGCAGCACCGGGACTAGCGGCCTCTCCTACAATGAGCAGTTCTTC. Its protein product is CASSTGTSGLSYNEQFF.

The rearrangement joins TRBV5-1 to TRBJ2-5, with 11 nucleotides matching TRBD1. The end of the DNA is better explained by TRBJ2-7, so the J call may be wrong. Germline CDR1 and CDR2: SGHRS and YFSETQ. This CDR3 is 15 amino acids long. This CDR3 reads CASSWGQGDSYEQYF. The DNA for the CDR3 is TGCGCCAGCAGCTGGGGACAGGGGGACTCCTACGAGCAGTACTTC.

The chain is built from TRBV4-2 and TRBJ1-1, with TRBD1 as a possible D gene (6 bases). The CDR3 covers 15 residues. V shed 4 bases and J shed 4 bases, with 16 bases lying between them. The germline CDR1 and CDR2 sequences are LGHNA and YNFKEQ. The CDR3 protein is CASSPHPGAGTEAFF. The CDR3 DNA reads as TGTGCCAGCAGCCCCCACCCAGGGGCGGGCACTGAAGCTTTCTTT.

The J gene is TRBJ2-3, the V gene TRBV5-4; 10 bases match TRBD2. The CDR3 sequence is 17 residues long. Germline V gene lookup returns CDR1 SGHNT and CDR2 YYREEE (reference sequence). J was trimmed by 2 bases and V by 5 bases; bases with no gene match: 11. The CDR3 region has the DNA TGTGCCAGCAGTCGGGGGTATCTAGCGGGGGACACAGATACGCAGTATTTT. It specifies CASSRGYLAGDTDTQYF.

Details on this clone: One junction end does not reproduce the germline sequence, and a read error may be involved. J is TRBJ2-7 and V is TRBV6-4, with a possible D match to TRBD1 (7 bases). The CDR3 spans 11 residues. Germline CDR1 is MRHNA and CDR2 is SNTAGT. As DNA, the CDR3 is TGTGCCAGCAGTGACTCGAGGCAGGGGGGCTTC. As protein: CASSDSRQGGF.

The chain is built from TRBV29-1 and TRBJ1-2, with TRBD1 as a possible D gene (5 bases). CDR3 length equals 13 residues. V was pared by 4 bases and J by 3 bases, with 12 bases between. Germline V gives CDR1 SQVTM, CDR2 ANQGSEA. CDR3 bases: TGCAGCGTTGGGGGGGTGAAAGACTATGGCTACACCTTC. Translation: CSVGGVKDYGYTF.

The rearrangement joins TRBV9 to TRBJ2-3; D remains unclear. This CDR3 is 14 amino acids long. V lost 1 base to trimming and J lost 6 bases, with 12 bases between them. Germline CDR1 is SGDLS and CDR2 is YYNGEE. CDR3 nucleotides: TGTGCCAGCAGCGTATCTCGGGTTTCCGATACGCAGTATTTT. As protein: CASSVSRVSDTQYF.

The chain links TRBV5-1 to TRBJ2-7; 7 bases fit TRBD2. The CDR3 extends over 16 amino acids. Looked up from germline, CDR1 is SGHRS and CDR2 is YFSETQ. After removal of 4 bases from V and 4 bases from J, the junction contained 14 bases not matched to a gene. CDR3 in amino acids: CASSPGGLSLGYEQYF. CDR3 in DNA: TGCGCCAGCAGCCCGGGGGGACTGAGCTTGGGTTACGAGCAGTACTTC.

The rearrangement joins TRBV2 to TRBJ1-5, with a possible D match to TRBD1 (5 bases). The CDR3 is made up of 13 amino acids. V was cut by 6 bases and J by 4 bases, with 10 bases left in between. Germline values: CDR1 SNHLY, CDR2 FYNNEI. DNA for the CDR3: TGTGCCAGCAGACCCGGGACTAATCAGCCCCAGCATTTT. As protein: CASRPGTNQPQHF. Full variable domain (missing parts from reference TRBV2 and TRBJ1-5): EPEVTQTPSHQVTQMGQEVILRCVPISNHLYFYWYRQILGQKVEFLVSFYNNEISEKSEIFDDQFSVERPDGSNFTLKIRSTKLEDSAMYFCASRPGTNQPQHFGDGTRLSIL.

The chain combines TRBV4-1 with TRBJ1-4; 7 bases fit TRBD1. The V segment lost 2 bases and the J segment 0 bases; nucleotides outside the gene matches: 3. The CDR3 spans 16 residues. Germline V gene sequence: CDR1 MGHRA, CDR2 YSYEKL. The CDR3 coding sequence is TGCGCCAGCAGCCAACAGGGGGATTCAACTAATGAAAAACTGTTTTTT. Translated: CASSQQGDSTNEKLFF.

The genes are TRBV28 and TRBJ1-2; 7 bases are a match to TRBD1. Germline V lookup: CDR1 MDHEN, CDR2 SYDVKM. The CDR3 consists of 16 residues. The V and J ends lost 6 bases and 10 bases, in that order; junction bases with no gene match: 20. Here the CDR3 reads CASSPRVGSDRVFYTF. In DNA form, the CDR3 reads TGTGCCAGCAGCCCTCGGGTCGGAAGTGACAGGGTTTTCTACACCTTC.

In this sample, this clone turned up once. The CDR3 region is CASSGGVAGNQPQHF. The CDR3 bases are TGTGCCAGTAGTGGAGGGGTCGCGGGTAATCAGCCCCAGCATTTT. This chain connects TRBV19 to TRBJ1-5, with a weak D call TRBD1 (5 bases). V lost 5 bases to trimming and J lost 4 bases, with 15 bases between them. CDR1 and CDR2 (germline): LNHDA, SQIVND (reference sequence). The CDR3 has 15 amino acids.

Written as DNA, the CDR3 is TGTGCCAGCAGTGGAGGGTTGGGCTACGAGCAGTACTTC. Amino acids: CASSGGLGYEQYF. The chain is built from TRBV2 and TRBJ2-7; weak D call: TRBD2 (5 bases). With 4 bases removed from V and 3 bases from J, the gap between germline ends came to 10 bases. Germline V gene data show CDR1 as SNHLY and CDR2 as FYNNEI. This CDR3 is built from 13 residues.

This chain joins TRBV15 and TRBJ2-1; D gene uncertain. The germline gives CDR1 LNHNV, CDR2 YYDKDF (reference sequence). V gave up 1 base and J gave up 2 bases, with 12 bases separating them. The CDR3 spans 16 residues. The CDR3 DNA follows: TGTGCCACCAGCAGAGGACGGTCGACACCCTACAATGAGCAGTTCTTC. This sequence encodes CATSRGRSTPYNEQFF.

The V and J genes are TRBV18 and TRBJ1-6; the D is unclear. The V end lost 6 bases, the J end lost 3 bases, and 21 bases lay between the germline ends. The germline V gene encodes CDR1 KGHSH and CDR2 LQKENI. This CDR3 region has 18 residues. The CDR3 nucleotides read TGTGCCAGCTCGTCCGGATTCGACGGGTCCTTCTATAATTCACCCCTCCACTTT. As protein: CASSSGFDGSFYNSPLHF.

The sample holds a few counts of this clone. The CDR3 loop reads CASKGTSGMNEQFF. In DNA form, the CDR3 reads TGCGCCAGCAAGGGGACTAGCGGGATGAATGAGCAGTTCTTC. The chain uses TRBV5-1 and TRBJ2-1, with 13 bases fitting TRBD2. J lost 7 bases, V lost 6 bases, and 4 bases had no gene match. This CDR3 is built from 14 residues. CDR1 and CDR2 (germline): SGHRS, YFSETQ.

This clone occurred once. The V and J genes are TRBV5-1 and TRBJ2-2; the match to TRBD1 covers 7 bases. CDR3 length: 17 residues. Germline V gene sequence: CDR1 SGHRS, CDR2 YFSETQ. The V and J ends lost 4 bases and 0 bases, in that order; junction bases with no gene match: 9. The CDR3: CASSELPTGANTGELFF. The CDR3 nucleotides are TGCGCCAGCAGCGAGCTCCCTACAGGGGCGAACACCGGGGAGCTGTTTTTT.

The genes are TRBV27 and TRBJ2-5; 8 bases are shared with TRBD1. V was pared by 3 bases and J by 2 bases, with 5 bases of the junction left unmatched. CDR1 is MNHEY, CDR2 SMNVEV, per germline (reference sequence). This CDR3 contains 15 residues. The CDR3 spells CASSFGQGAQETQYF. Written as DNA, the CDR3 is TGTGCCAGCAGTTTTGGACAGGGAGCACAAGAGACCCAGTACTTC.

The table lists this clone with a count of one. CDR3 sequence reads: CAWSVRRGRAFF. DNA for the CDR3: TGTGCCTGGAGTGTACGGAGGGGAAGGGCTTTCTTT. V usage is TRBV30 and J usage is TRBJ1-1, with D possibly being TRBD1 (5 bases). CDR3 length: 12 residues. V gave up 0 bases and J gave up 11 bases, with 13 bases separating them. Germline-derived CDR1 and CDR2 are GTSNPN and SVGIG (reference sequence).

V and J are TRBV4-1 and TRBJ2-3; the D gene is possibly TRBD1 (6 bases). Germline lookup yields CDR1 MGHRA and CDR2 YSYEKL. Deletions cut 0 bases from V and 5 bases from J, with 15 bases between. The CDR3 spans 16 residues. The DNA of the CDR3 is TGCGCCAGCAGCCAAGACCTGGGGGCGCTGAGAGATACGCAGTATTTT. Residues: CASSQDLGALRDTQYF.

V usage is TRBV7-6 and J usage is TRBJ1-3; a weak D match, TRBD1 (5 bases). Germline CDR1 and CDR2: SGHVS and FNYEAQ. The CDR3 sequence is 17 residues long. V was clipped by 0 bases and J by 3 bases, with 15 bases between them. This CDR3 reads CASSLARQGGSGNTIYF. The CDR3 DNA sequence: TGTGCCAGCAGCTTAGCCCGCCAGGGAGGGAGTGGAAACACCATATATTTT.